A selection of T cell receptor beta chains follows, all from one sample in a study of blood T cell repertoires in COVID-19. Assay used: immunoSEQ multiplex PCR; TCRdb lists only in-frame clones, some missing. The sample has 150,000 to 200,000 clones; around 82% are singletons. The sequencing input was peripheral blood. These receptors all stem from a young man with active or convalescent COVID-19. Each CDR3 is given with its conserved first and last residue. The D gene is left open where the match is weak. Expanded clones are given a class, and other clones once, few, many or no size at all.

>-|TRBJ2-2|TRBD2|TRBV7-7
TGTGCCAGCAGCCCTCGCGGGGGGGGCGCCAAGACCGGGGAGCTGTTTTTT
CASSPRGGGAKTGELFF
>-|TRBJ2-1|TRBD2|TRBV7-3
TGTGCCAGCAGCCTCGATCTGACTAGCGGGAGACCGTTCTTC
CASSLDLTSGRPFF
>-|TRBJ1-2|TRBD1|TRBV4-1
TGCGCCAGCAGCCAAGCACTCGGAAGGGGGCGAGGCTATGGCTACACCTTC
CASSQALGRGRGYGYTF
>-|TRBJ2-7|-|TRBV18
TGTGCCAGCTCACCACGGGGGCAAATCTACGAGCAGTACTTC
CASSPRGQIYEQYF
>-|TRBJ1-6|-|TRBV4-2
TGTGCCAGCAGCCAGGGCAGTGCGACCTATAATTCACCCCTCCACTTT
CASSQGSATYNSPLHF
>once|TRBJ2-1|TRBD2|TRBV11-2
TGTGCCAGCAGCTTAGATCTTGGGACTAGGATACTCAATGAGCAGTTCTTC
CASSLDLGTRILNEQFF
>-|TRBJ2-7|-|TRBV19
TGTGCCAGTAGTAGCCCGCTAGCGACGGGGGAGCAGTACTTC
CASSSPLATGEQYF
>-|TRBJ2-1|TRBD2|TRBV3-1/TRBV3-2
TGTGCCAGCAGCCAAGCCCGGAGTAGCGGGGGGTGGAATGAGCAGTTCTTC
CASSQARSSGGWNEQFF
>-|TRBJ1-5|-|TRBV5-1
TGCGCCAGCAGCTTGGGGGGGAGGCGGGATCAGCCCCAGCATTTT
CASSLGGRRDQPQHF
>-|TRBJ2-3|TRBD2|TRBV3-1/TRBV3-2
TGTGCCAGCAGCCAAGGACGGACTAGCAGTAGGACAGATACGCAGTATTTT
CASSQGRTSSRTDTQYF
>-|TRBJ1-1|-|TRBV6-1
TGTGCCAGCAGTTTTTCACGAGGCACTGAAGCTTTCTTT
CASSFSRGTEAFF
>-|TRBJ2-1|-|TRBV7-9
TGTGCCAGCAGCTCACAGGGTTGGTACAATGAGCAGTTCTTC
CASSSQGWYNEQFF
>-|TRBJ2-1|TRBD1|TRBV3-1/TRBV3-2
TGTGCCAGCAGCCAAGAGTCGTGGGACAGGTATGGGAATGAGCAGTTCTTC
CASSQESWDRYGNEQFF
>-|TRBJ2-7|TRBD2|TRBV7-6
TGTGCCAGCAGCTTGGGACTAGCGGGAGAGCCCTACGAGCAGTACTTC
CASSLGLAGEPYEQYF
>-|TRBJ2-5|-|TRBV5-4
TGTGCCAGCAGCTTACAGGCGAGGCAAGAGACCCAGTACTTC
CASSLQARQETQYF
>-|TRBJ1-5|TRBD1|TRBV19
TGTGCCAGTAGTCCCGACCGGGACAGGGTTTATCAGCCCCAGCATTTT
CASSPDRDRVYQPQHF
>-|TRBJ1-2|TRBD1|TRBV5-6
TGTGCCAGCAGCTTGGAAATCAGGGGGCAACCCTATGGCTACACCTTC
CASSLEIRGQPYGYTF
>-|TRBJ1-6|-|TRBV29-1
TGCAGCGTTAAACAGTTCTATAATTCACCCCTCCACTTT
CSVKQFYNSPLHF
>-|TRBJ1-6|-|TRBV5-1
TGCGCCAGCAGGTCCCAGGGTGATAATTCACCCCTCCACTTT
CASRSQGDNSPLHF
>-|TRBJ2-3|-|TRBV11-2
TGTGCCAGCAGCTTACCTTCTCGGGATACGCAGTATTTT
CASSLPSRDTQYF
>-|TRBJ1-5|-|TRBV10-3
TGTGCCATCAGCTCCGGGACACTTAGCAATCAGCCCCAGCATTTT
CAISSGTLSNQPQHF
>once|TRBJ2-1|-|TRBV6-4
TGTGCCAGCAGTGACGGACTGAGCTCCTACAATGAGCAGTTCTTC
CASSDGLSSYNEQFF
>-|TRBJ1-5|TRBD1|TRBV18
TGTGCCAGCTCCGGGACAGGGAATCAGCCCCAGCATTTT
CASSGTGNQPQHF
>-|TRBJ1-5|-|TRBV4-2
TGTGCCAGCAGCCAAGAAGGACAGCTTCAGCCCCAGCATTTT
CASSQEGQLQPQHF
>-|TRBJ2-3|-|TRBV18
TGTGCCAGCTCACCTCAGGGCTTTGGGTTCACAGATACGCAGTATTTT
CASSPQGFGFTDTQYF
>few|TRBJ2-3|-|TRBV7-3
TGTGCCAGCAGCCCCGGGTCCCTAAGTACGCAGTATTTT
CASSPGSLSTQYF
>once|TRBJ2-7|-|TRBV5-4
TGTGCCAGCAGCCAAGGAGGCGAGCAGTACTTC
CASSQGGEQYF
>-|TRBJ2-1|-|TRBV5-4
TGTGCCAGCAGCTTGGACCAGGGAAGGGATGAGCAGTTCTTC
CASSLDQGRDEQFF
>many|TRBJ2-7|-|TRBV19
TGTGCCAGTAGCTACACAGGGATGAATGGGACCTACGAGCAGTACTTC
CASSYTGMNGTYEQYF
>-|TRBJ1-2|TRBD1|TRBV5-1
TGCGCCAGCAGCGAAGACAGGGGGTACGGCTATGGCTACACCTTC
CASSEDRGYGYGYTF
>once|TRBJ1-1|TRBD1|TRBV19
TGTGCCAGTAGTACTGGACAGGGGGCCGCTGAAGCTTTCTTT
CASSTGQGAAEAFF
>once|TRBJ1-2|TRBD1|TRBV5-6
TGTGCCAGCAGCCCTGACAGGGGAAGTTCCCAGATCAGACGTGGCTACACCTTC
CASSPDRGSSQIRRGYTF
>-|TRBJ1-1|-|TRBV5-1
TGCGCCAGCATGGAGGGTCTTGGGAACACTGAAGCTTTCTTT
CASMEGLGNTEAFF
>once|TRBJ2-3|TRBD2|TRBV4-1
TGCGCCAGCAGCCAACTAGCGGGTAGCACAGATACGCAGTATTTT
CASSQLAGSTDTQYF
>-|TRBJ2-7|-|TRBV3-1/TRBV3-2
TGTGCCAGCAGCCCCAAGACCCAGGGAGGAGGATACGAGCAGTACTTC
CASSPKTQGGGYEQYF
>-|TRBJ1-4|-|TRBV2
TGTGCCAGCAGTGAGGGAGGCAGGGCTAATGAAAAACTGTTTTTT
CASSEGGRANEKLFF
>-|TRBJ2-7|-|TRBV29-1
TGCAGCGTCGCCCGGACGACAGGCATATACGAGCAGTACTTC
CSVARTTGIYEQYF
>-|TRBJ1-5|-|TRBV19
TGTGCCAGTATTCCAGGGGCCGTCGATCAGCCCCAGCATTTT
CASIPGAVDQPQHF
>-|TRBJ2-7|-|TRBV7-8
TGTGCCAGCAGCCCTACAGTCGGGATAGGCTCCTACGAGCAGTACTTC
CASSPTVGIGSYEQYF
>once|TRBJ2-1|-|TRBV6-5
TGTGCCAGCACTTTCTGGGCCGATGAGCAGTTCTTC
CASTFWADEQFF
>-|TRBJ1-5|-|TRBV7-2
TGTGCCAGCAGCTTAGGGGGAGGGAGCAATCAGCCCCAGCATTTT
CASSLGGGSNQPQHF
>few|TRBJ1-2|-|TRBV4-1
TGCGCCAGCAGCCACACACAGGTCGGAGCCTATGGCTACACCTTC
CASSHTQVGAYGYTF
>-|TRBJ1-1|-|TRBV2
TGTGCCAGCAAACAGAGCTCCAACACTGAAGCTTTCTTT
CASKQSSNTEAFF
>once|TRBJ1-1|-|TRBV19
TGTGCCAGTTTTAACGGTGGGGAGACTGAAGCTTTCTTT
CASFNGGETEAFF
>-|TRBJ2-7|TRBD2|TRBV19
TGTGCCAGTAGTATAGGCGGGGGTTGGGAGCAGTACTTC
CASSIGGGWEQYF
>once|TRBJ2-6|-|TRBV6-2/TRBV6-3
TGTGCCAGCAGTTACGTCGGGGCTGGGGCCAACGTCCTGACTTTC
CASSYVGAGANVLTF
>-|TRBJ1-4|-|TRBV6-5
TGTGCCAGCACCCGGAGCGGGGGTGGCGAAAAACTGTTTTTT
CASTRSGGGEKLFF
>-|TRBJ2-5|TRBD2|TRBV13
TGTGCCAGCAGCTCCCTAGCGGGAGTAGAGACCCAGTACTTC
CASSSLAGVETQYF
>-|TRBJ2-3|-|TRBV27
TGTGCCAGCAGTGTCCGGGACAAATACACAGATACGCAGTATTTT
CASSVRDKYTDTQYF
>-|TRBJ2-2|-|TRBV12-3/TRBV12-4
TGTGCCAGCAGTTTAGGCAGGGCGATGGAGCTGTTTTTT
CASSLGRAMELFF
>once|TRBJ2-7|-|TRBV30
TGTGCCTGGAGTACCCAGGGCTACGAGCAGTACTTC
CAWSTQGYEQYF
>-|TRBJ1-2|-|TRBV5-6
TGTGCCAGCAGCTTGGTGGCAGGGAAGAACTATGGCTACACCTTC
CASSLVAGKNYGYTF
>-|TRBJ1-2|TRBD1|TRBV19
TGTGCCGCGAAGAGGGGACAGGGGGAAGGGAACTATGGCTACACCTTC
CAAKRGQGEGNYGYTF